The text below deals with one TCR beta chain. These data are taken from a study of OX40 agonist ivuxolimab in advanced cancers. The CDR3 is 15 amino acids. Trimming cost V 0 bases and J 0 bases, with 7 bases left between them. Per germline, CDR1 SGHRS and CDR2 YFSETQ. The assay was immunoSEQ multiplex PCR, and TCRdb's table has in-frame clones only and misses some. The sample holds fewer than 85,000 clones, approximately 78% seen once. Sequences were derived from CD4+ or CD8+ T cells sorted from blood, sampled in a trial of the OX40 agonist ivuxolimab. This sequence originates from an adult with an advanced solid tumor such as melanoma, head and neck, liver or kidney cancer. The chain carries TRBV5-1 and TRBJ2-1, with unresolved D. In nucleotides, the CDR3 is TGCGCCAGCAGCTTGGCCGCAAACTCCTACAATGAGCAGTTCTTC. It yields the protein CASSLAANSYNEQFF.